This T cell receptor beta chain was found in a study of CD8+CD57+ T cells in acquired aplastic anemia (dated by TCRdb to the late 2010s). Study-level background: Extracted DNA from sorted CD4+ and CD8+ cells averaged 3.2 ug, ranging from about 0.18 to 27.4 ug. For healthy donor samples, the average read count was about 10.8 million for CD4+ cells and fewer than 14 million for CD8+ cells.

The study deep-sequenced TCR repertoires of sorted CD4+ and CD8+ blood T cells from severe aplastic anemia patients and healthy subjects. Ficoll-Paque density gradient centrifugation was used to isolate peripheral blood mononuclear cells. Before DNA was extracted, CD4+ and CD8+ T cells were sorted using either FACS or magnetic beads. Here is what the overall study found, with its caveats: Patients and healthy controls showed no significant difference in CD8+ Simpson's diversity (P=0.060). Roughly 29 CD8+ CDR3 sequences were found to be shared between patients and controls, but these sequences appeared to be highly expressed in patients and within the immunodominant clones of the patients.

Here V drops 4 bases and J drops 4 bases, and the junction holds 8 bases not matched to any gene. Measured from the cysteine to the phenylalanine, the CDR3 is 16 residues long. Only the CDR3 part of the read is kept: 48 bases, read in frame from the first base. In the germline V gene, CDR1 corresponds to SGHTA and CDR2 to FQGNSA. This clonotype came up many times. Its recognized antigen is unknown. It has no much larger one-base neighbor in the sample; base qualities were not kept. Profiling of TCR beta VDJ combinations and CDR3 sequences used genomic DNA as the template. An Illumina HiSeq 2000 was the platform used for TCR repertoire sequencing. As for the authors' bioinformatics: Repertoires were assessed using TRBV/TRBJ rearrangement plots, CDR3 size and DJ length profiles, and Simpson's diversity index. The most abundant DNA sequence in the deep sequencing data was taken as the immunodominant clone. CDR3 amino acid sequences were checked for sharing between subjects and were compared against published repertoires and the VDJdb database. The raw public data were reprocessed by TCRdb itself: fastp quality trimming at Q25, MiXCR clonotype calling, in-frame beta chains only. Every CDR3 protein is listed once, alongside the most common genes and DNA of its rows. Here the V and J calls rest on TCRdb's processing, not on the authors' analysis. The sample table lists about 160,000 distinct CDR3 sequences, around 45% of them with a count of one. 1.1% of the sample goes to the ten largest clones.

Rearrangement joined TRBV7-2 to TRBJ2-5; TRBD1 lines up with 11 middle nucleotides. Input material: sorted CD4+, CD8+, or CD8+CD57+ T cells (not recorded which) from PBMCs. The sequence was collected from a human donor in good health. The encoded CDR3 is CASSSRTGGFSETQYF. The DNA sequence reads TGTGCCAGCAGCTCGCGGACAGGGGGCTTTTCAGAGACCCAGTACTTC.